These T cell receptor beta chains were read from a single sample in a study of identical twins. In TCRdb, the 5' RACE reads were re-called with MiXCR into one record per CDR3 protein. The sample consists of a few hundred thousand distinct CDR3 sequences, about 8.9% of them appearing once. Separately, the same data were catalogued under a study of yellow fever vaccine responses in identical twins.

The sample taken for sequencing was CD8+ T cells sorted from blood. The receptors stem from a woman aged 18-29 years in good health. The CDR3 runs from the conserved cysteine through the conserved F or W. A D gene is named only where the DNA matches it firmly. Rows may omit the clone size; those that give it use once, few, many or a size class.

>many|TRBD1|TRBV7-6|15|TRBJ2-5
TGTGCCAGCAGCTACCGACAGGGGTCGGAAGAGACCCAGTACTTC
CASSYRQGSEETQYF
>few|-|TRBV7-8|18|TRBJ1-3
TGTGCCAGCAGCTTACTTTTTAGGGCCATTGACTCTGGAAACACCATATATTTT
CASSLLFRAIDSGNTIYF
>few|TRBD1|TRBV12-3/TRBV12-4|13|TRBJ1-2
TGTGCCAGCAGCCCGCGACAGGGCTATGGCTACACCTTC
CASSPRQGYGYTF
>few|-|TRBV7-8|15|TRBJ2-7
TGTGCCAGCAGCTTAGCGCCCCGGTCTTCCTACGAGCAGTACTTC
CASSLAPRSSYEQYF
>few|TRBD2|TRBV5-6|15|TRBJ2-2
TGTGCCAGCAGCTTGGTGGGGGAGGGCACCGGGGAGCTGTTTTTT
CASSLVGEGTGELFF
>few|-|TRBV11-2|17|TRBJ2-7
TGTGCCAGCAGCTTAGATCTCTGGGGCCTCCCCTCCCACGAGCAGTACTTC
CASSLDLWGLPSHEQYF
>-|-|TRBV4-1|13|TRBJ2-1
TGCGCCAGCAGCTCGGGACTTCACAATGAGCAGTTCTTC
CASSSGLHNEQFF
>-|TRBD2|TRBV29-1|14|TRBJ2-1
TGCAGCGTTGAAGGGTTAGCGGGAGAAGGTGAGCAGTTCTTC
CSVEGLAGEGEQFF
>-|TRBD2|TRBV7-9|16|TRBJ2-1
TGTGCCAGCAGCCAAATAGCGGGGGGGGACTACAATGAGCAGTTCTTC
CASSQIAGGDYNEQFF
>many|-|TRBV20-1|15|TRBJ2-1
TGCAGTGCTAGAGATGGTGTCGGGGCTTACAATGAGCAGTTCTTC
CSARDGVGAYNEQFF
>many|TRBD2|TRBV20-1|12|TRBJ2-1
TGCAGTGCTAGCGGGGGGGCCGATGAGCAGTTCTTC
CSASGGADEQFF
>-|TRBD1|TRBV12-5|14|TRBJ1-4
TGTGCTAGTGGGGACCGGGACAGAAATGAAAAACTGTTTTTT
CASGDRDRNEKLFF
>few|-|TRBV20-1|15|TRBJ2-1
TGCAGTGCTAGAGATCTCCGGGCTCAATTGGACGAGCAGTTCTTC
CSARDLRAQLDEQFF
>few|-|TRBV11-2|16|TRBJ2-3
TGTGCCAGCAGCTTAGTTGGGGGAGGTGGGACAGATACGCAGTATTTT
CASSLVGGGGTDTQYF
>-|-|TRBV19|13|TRBJ2-7
TGTGCCAGTAGCCCTATCTGGGGTTACGAGCAGTACTTC
CASSPIWGYEQYF
>few|-|TRBV9|14|TRBJ2-5
TGTGCCAGCAGCCTAAGGGGATTCCAAGAGACCCAGTACTTC
CASSLRGFQETQYF
>-|-|TRBV4-1|14|TRBJ2-7
TGCGCCAGCTCCCCGGGGGATATCTCCTACGAGCAGTACTTC
CASSPGDISYEQYF
>many|-|TRBV12-3/TRBV12-4|13|TRBJ2-7
TGTGCCAGTCACGGTGGCACCGACTACGAGCAGTACTTC
CASHGGTDYEQYF
>-|-|TRBV6-1|15|TRBJ2-6
TGTGCCAGCAGTCCCCTCTCCTCTGGGGCCAACGTCCTGACTTTC
CASSPLSSGANVLTF
>-|-|TRBV7-8|15|TRBJ2-3
TGTGCCAGCAGCTCGCCCGGAGGCCCCACAGATACGCAGTATTTT
CASSSPGGPTDTQYF
>-|-|TRBV29-1|13|TRBJ2-3
TGCAGCGTTGGTGCCGGGGGCACAGATACGCAGTATTTT
CSVGAGGTDTQYF
>few|-|TRBV30|11|TRBJ2-1
TGTGCCTGGGGAAATTCCAATGAGCAGTTCTTC
CAWGNSNEQFF
>many|-|TRBV27|14|TRBJ2-1
TGTGCCAGCAGCAGGGTTACCTCCTACAATGAGCAGTTCTTC
CASSRVTSYNEQFF
>many|-|TRBV28|16|TRBJ2-1
TGTGCCAGCAGCTCACTCCGGATGTTTCGGGGCAATGAGCAGTTCTTC
CASSSLRMFRGNEQFF
>few|TRBD1|TRBV20-1|15|TRBJ2-1
TGCAGTGCGGAACCGGGACAGGGGGCGCAGAATGAGCAGTTCTTC
CSAEPGQGAQNEQFF
>few|TRBD2|TRBV6-4|16|TRBJ2-3
TGTGCCAGCAGTGACACCTCTAGCGGGGCCACAGATACGCAGTATTTT
CASSDTSSGATDTQYF
>-|TRBD2|TRBV5-1|16|TRBJ2-7
TGCGCCAGCAGTTTAAGTACTAGCGGGCCGCCCTACGAGCAGTACTTC
CASSLSTSGPPYEQYF